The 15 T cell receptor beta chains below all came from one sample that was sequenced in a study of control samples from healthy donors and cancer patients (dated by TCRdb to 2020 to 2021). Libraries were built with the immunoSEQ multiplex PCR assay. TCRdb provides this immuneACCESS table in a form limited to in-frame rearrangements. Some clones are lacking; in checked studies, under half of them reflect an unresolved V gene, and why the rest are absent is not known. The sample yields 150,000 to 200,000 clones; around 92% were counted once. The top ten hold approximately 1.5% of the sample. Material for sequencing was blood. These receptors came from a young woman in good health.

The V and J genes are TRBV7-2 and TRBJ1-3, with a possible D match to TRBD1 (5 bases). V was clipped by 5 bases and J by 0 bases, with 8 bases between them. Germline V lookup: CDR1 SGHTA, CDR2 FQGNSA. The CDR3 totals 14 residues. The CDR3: CASSQGHSGNTIYF. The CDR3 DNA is TGTGCCAGCAGCCAGGGCCACTCTGGAAACACCATATATTTT.

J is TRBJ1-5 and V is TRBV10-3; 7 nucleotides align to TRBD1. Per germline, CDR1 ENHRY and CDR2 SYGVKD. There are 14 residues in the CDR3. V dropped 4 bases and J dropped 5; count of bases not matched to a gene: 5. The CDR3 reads CAISGQGGDQPQHF. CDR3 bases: TGTGCCATCAGTGGACAGGGCGGGGATCAGCCCCAGCATTTT.

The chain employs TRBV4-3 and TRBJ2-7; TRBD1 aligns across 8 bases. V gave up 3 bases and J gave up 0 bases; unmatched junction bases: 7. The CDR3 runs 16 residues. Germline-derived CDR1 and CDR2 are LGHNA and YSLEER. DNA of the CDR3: TGCGCCAGCAGCCACGATACAGGGGGGAGCTCCTACGAGCAGTACTTC. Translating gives CASSHDTGGSSYEQYF.

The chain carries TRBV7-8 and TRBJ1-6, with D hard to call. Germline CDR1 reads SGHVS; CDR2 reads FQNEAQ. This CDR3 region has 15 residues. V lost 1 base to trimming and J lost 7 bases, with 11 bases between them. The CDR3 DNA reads TGTGCCAGCAGCTTAGAGGACCACCCCAATTCACCCCTCCACTTT. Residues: CASSLEDHPNSPLHF.

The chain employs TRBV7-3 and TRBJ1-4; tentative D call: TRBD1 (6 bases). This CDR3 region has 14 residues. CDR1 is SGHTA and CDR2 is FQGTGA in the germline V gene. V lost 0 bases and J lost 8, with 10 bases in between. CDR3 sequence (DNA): TGTGCCAGCAGCTTAACAGGGGGAGGAGAAAAACTGTTTTTT. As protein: CASSLTGGGEKLFF.

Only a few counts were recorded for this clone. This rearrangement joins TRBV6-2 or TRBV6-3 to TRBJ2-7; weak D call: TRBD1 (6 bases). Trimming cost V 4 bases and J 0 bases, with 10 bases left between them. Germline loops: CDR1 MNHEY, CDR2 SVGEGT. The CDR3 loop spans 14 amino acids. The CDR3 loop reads CASSWGHSSYEQYF. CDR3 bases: TGTGCCAGCAGTTGGGGACATAGCTCCTACGAGCAGTACTTC.

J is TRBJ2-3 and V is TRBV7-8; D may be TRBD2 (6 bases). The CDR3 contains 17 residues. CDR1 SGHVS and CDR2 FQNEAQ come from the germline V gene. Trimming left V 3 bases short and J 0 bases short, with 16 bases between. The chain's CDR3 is CASSFGWEEPSTDTQYF. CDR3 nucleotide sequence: TGTGCCAGCAGCTTTGGGTGGGAGGAACCTAGCACAGATACGCAGTATTTT.

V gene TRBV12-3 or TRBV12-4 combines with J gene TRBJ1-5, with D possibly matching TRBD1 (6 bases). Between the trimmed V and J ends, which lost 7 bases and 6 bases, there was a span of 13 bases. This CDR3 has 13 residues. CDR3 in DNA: TGTGCCAGCAACAGGGTGGCCGGTCAGCCCCAGCATTTT. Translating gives CASNRVAGQPQHF.

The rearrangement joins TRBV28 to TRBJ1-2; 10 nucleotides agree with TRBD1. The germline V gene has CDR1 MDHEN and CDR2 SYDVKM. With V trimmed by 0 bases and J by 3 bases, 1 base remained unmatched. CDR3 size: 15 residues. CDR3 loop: CASSLWGTGDYGYTF. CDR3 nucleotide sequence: TGTGCCAGCAGTTTATGGGGGACAGGGGACTATGGCTACACCTTC.

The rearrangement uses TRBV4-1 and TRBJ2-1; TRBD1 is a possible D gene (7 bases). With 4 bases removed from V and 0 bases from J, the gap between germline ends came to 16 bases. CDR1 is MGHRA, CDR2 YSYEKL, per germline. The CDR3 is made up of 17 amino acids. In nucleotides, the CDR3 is TGCGCCAGCAGCCGATCACAGGGGACTTACTCCTACAATGAGCAGTTCTTC. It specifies CASSRSQGTYSYNEQFF.

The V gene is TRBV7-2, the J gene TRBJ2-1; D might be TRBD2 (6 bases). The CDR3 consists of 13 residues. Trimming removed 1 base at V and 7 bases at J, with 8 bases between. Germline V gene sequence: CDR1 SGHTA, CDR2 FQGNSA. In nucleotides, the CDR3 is TGTGCCAGCAGCTTAGTGGGGGGTAATGAGCAGTTCTTC. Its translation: CASSLVGGNEQFF.

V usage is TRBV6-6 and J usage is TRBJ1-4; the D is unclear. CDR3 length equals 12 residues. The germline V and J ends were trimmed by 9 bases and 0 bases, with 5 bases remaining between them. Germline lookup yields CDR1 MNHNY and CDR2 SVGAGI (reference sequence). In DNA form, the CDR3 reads TGTGCCAGTATGGCAACTAATGAAAAACTGTTTTTT. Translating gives CASMATNEKLFF.

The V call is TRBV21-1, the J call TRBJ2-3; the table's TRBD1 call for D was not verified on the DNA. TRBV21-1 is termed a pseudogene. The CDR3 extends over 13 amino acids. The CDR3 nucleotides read TGTGCCAGCAGCAAAGACAGAACAGATACGCAGTATTTT. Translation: CASSKDRTDTQYF.

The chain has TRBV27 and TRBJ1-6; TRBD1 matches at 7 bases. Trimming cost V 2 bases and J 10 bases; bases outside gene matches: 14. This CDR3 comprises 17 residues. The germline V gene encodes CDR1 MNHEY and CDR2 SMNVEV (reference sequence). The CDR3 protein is CASSLRTPTGWTSPLHF. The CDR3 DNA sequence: TGTGCCAGCAGTTTACGTACCCCGACAGGGTGGACCTCACCCCTCCACTTT.

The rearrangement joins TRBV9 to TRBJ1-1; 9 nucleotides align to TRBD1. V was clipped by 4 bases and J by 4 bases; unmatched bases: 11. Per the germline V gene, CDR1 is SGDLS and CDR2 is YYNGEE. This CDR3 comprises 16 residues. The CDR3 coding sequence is TGTGCCAGCAGCCTCAGGGGTGACAGGGGGGGCACTGAAGCTTTCTTT. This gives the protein CASSLRGDRGGTEAFF.